A selection of T cell receptor beta chains follows, all from one sample in a study of T cells after yellow fever vaccination. TCRdb called the 5' RACE reads again in MiXCR, with one record for every CDR3 protein. This sample has about 340,000 distinct CDR3 sequences, with approximately 13% found just once. This sample comprised CD4+ T cells sorted from PBMCs, obtained 15 days after the yellow fever booster vaccination. The receptors derive from a young man who received the YFV17D yellow fever vaccine. Each CDR3 is given with its conserved first and last residue. A D gene is named only where the DNA matches it firmly. Clone sizes are given selectively: once, few, many, or a class where the clone is expanded.

>TRBJ1-1|.|TRBV24-1|many
TGTGCCACCAGTGCAGGCACTGAAGCTTTCTTT
CATSAGTEAFF
>TRBJ1-2|.|TRBV6-5|few
TGTGCCAGCAGTAGTGGACGGGGACGGGGTGGCTACACCTTC
CASSSGRGRGGYTF
>TRBJ2-5|.|TRBV3-1|.
TGTGCCAGCAGCCATTTCCCGGAGACCCAGTACTTC
CASSHFPETQYF
>TRBJ1-5|.|TRBV11-2|many
TGTGCCAGCAGCTTAGAGAGGGTTAATCAGCCCCAGCATTTT
CASSLERVNQPQHF
>TRBJ1-5|.|TRBV20-1|.
TGCAGTGCTAGAGATCCGGGGAGGATGAATCAGCCCCAGCATTTT
CSARDPGRMNQPQHF
>TRBJ2-1|TRBD2|TRBV6-2/TRBV6-3|.
TGTGCCAGCAGTGAGGCTAGCGGGGGGCCTGCTGCCTACAATGAGCAGTTCTTC
CASSEASGGPAAYNEQFF
>TRBJ1-1|.|TRBV7-2|many
TGTGCCAGCAGCCCAGGTGCAGCGAACACTGAAGCTTTCTTT
CASSPGAANTEAFF
>TRBJ1-5|TRBD1|TRBV6-2/TRBV6-3|few
TGTGCCAGCAGTACAGGGGGAACGCCCCAGCATTTT
CASSTGGTPQHF
>TRBJ2-5|.|TRBV4-2|.
TGTGCCAGCAGCCCCGGGAGATGGGAGACCCAGTACTTC
CASSPGRWETQYF
>TRBJ2-2|.|TRBV4-2|few
TGTGCCAGCAGCCAAGAGGATGGGTCCGGGGAGCTGTTTTTT
CASSQEDGSGELFF
>TRBJ1-2|.|TRBV5-1|few
TGCGCCAGCAGCTTGGGAATATTGGACTATGGCTACACCTTC
CASSLGILDYGYTF
>TRBJ2-5|.|TRBV29-1|few
TGCAGCGTTGCCCGGGTCGGGGGTTGGATTGGCCTGCAAGAGACCCAGTACTTC
CSVARVGGWIGLQETQYF
>TRBJ2-4|.|TRBV6-6|few
TGTGCCAGCAGGGAGGGCCGGGTTGACATTCAGTACTTC
CASREGRVDIQYF
>TRBJ2-5|TRBD2|TRBV7-2|.
TGTGCCAGCAGCTGGCGGGGGGGCGGGTATGATACCCAGTACTTC
CASSWRGGGYDTQYF
>TRBJ2-7|.|TRBV10-3|few
TGTGCCATCAGCTCTACAGGGAACTACGAGCAGTACTTC
CAISSTGNYEQYF
>TRBJ1-5|TRBD1|TRBV7-8|.
TGTGCCAGCAGCCGGGACAGGGATCAGCCCCAGCATTTT
CASSRDRDQPQHF
>TRBJ1-1|.|TRBV12-3/TRBV12-4|.
TGTGCCAGCAGTTCGACGGAGGTTTACGCTGAAGCTTTCTTT
CASSSTEVYAEAFF
>TRBJ1-1|.|TRBV7-9|.
TGTGCCAGCAGCTGGGGGAACAGGGTTAGCACTGAAGCTTTCTTT
CASSWGNRVSTEAFF
>TRBJ2-5|.|TRBV20-1|few
TGCAGTGCTAGAGTAAGCGAGACCCAGTACTTC
CSARVSETQYF
>TRBJ2-7|.|TRBV7-9|few
TGTGCCAGCAGCGTCTCCCGGGAGCAGTACTTC
CASSVSREQYF
>TRBJ2-5|.|TRBV6-2/TRBV6-3|.
TGTGCCAGCAGTTACCCCAAAGAGACCCAGTACTTC
CASSYPKETQYF
>TRBJ2-5|.|TRBV2|few
TGTGCCAGTGCGACTCTAGTCCAAGAGACCCAGTACTTC
CASATLVQETQYF
>TRBJ2-3|TRBD1|TRBV19|.
TGTGCCAGTAGTATAGTACCGGGACAGGGGGCTCCAGATACGCAGTATTTT
CASSIVPGQGAPDTQYF
>TRBJ1-5|.|TRBV9|.
TGTGCCAGCAGCCCACGCGGGGGGCAAGGACAGCCCCAGCATTTT
CASSPRGGQGQPQHF
>TRBJ1-6|.|TRBV9|.
TGTGCCAGCAGCGTAGACCGCAGAAACACGGCCCTCCACTTT
CASSVDRRNTALHF
>TRBJ1-6|.|TRBV5-1|few
TGCGCCAGCAGCTTCGCGGGGAATTCACCCCTCCACTTT
CASSFAGNSPLHF
>TRBJ2-3|TRBD1|TRBV10-2|.
TGCGCCAGCATGGGACAGGACTCCCTCACAGATACGCAGTATTTT
CASMGQDSLTDTQYF
>TRBJ2-3|TRBD2|TRBV5-1|.
TGCGCCAGCAGAGCCGTAGCGGGGGCCACAGATACGCAGTATTTT
CASRAVAGATDTQYF
>TRBJ1-1|TRBD1|TRBV2|.
TGTGCCAGCAGCCCCCAGGGGGCGACGAACACTGAAGCTTTCTTT
CASSPQGATNTEAFF
>TRBJ2-3|.|TRBV7-3|.
TGTGCCAGCAGCCGTGGCTCTCGGGGGGCTTGGGATACGCAGTATTTT
CASSRGSRGAWDTQYF
>TRBJ2-3|.|TRBV4-1|many
TGCGCCAGCAGCCACCAGCCGCCGCGTACAGATACGCAGTATTTT
CASSHQPPRTDTQYF
>TRBJ2-3|TRBD2|TRBV20-1|few
TGCAGTGCTAGACCCGCCCGACTAGCGGGGGGCAGCACAGATACGCAGTATTTT
CSARPARLAGGSTDTQYF
>TRBJ2-2|.|TRBV15|.
TGTGCCACCAGCAGAGATTCAGCAGTAAACACCGGGGAGCTGTTTTTT
CATSRDSAVNTGELFF
>TRBJ1-1|.|TRBV7-2|many
TGTGCCAGCAGCTTAATCGCGAACACTGAAGCTTTCTTT
CASSLIANTEAFF
>TRBJ2-1|TRBD2|TRBV20-1|many
TGCAGTGCTAGAGCGGATGCGGGGGGCCACAATGAGCAGTTCTTC
CSARADAGGHNEQFF